This T cell receptor beta chain was identified during a study of T cell changes during pregnancy in multiple sclerosis. This CDR3 contains 18 residues. Method: immunoSEQ multiplex PCR; TCRdb's copy keeps in-frame clones and lacks some. The sample lists about 120,000 clones, approximately 93% seen once, with roughly 6.2% in the top ten. The sequenced sample was peripheral blood, obtained before pregnancy. The chain carries TRBV12-2 and TRBJ2-2; the D call in the table, TRBD2, was not verified against the DNA. TRBV12-2 is an annotated pseudogene. This receptor was taken from a female donor with multiple sclerosis, enrolled in a pregnancy study. The CDR3 DNA reads as TGTGCAAGTCGCTTAGAAGCGGTGGCAGGCCCGAACACCGGGGAGCTGTTTTTT. Its protein is CASRLEAVAGPNTGELFF.